The TCR beta chain described here comes from a study of tumour-infiltrating T cells in Burkitt lymphoma (dated by TCRdb to the early 2020s). Study-wide context: All epidemiological subtypes of Burkitt lymphoma were represented in the cohort, which was made up of just over 80 patients. Clinical outcome was correlated with TCR repertoire data, and overall and progression-free survival were found to be predicted by productive clonality independently of established prognosticators, including age at diagnosis.

Preparation of the library involved the immunoSEQ multiplex PCR assay. TCRdb stores this immuneACCESS table with in-frame sequences only. Part of the clones is absent; in the studies checked, under half of the shortfall reflects unresolved V genes, and no reason is known for the rest. In this sample the table shows under 2,500 clones, about 14% of which occur a single time. About an eighth of the sample rests with the top ten. This clone was detected a few times. Its specific antigen is unknown. Base qualities are not recorded, but no much larger clone differs from it by a single base. What the research found in general, with its limitations: Numerous Burkitt lymphoma patients were found to share several public clonotypes, a finding suggesting shared tumour neoantigen selection that is absent from diffuse large B-cell lymphoma.

The sequencing sample was made of tumor tissue. The TCR was taken from a human donor with Burkitt lymphoma.

The CDR3 here reads CSAREETQYF. The nucleotide sequence is TGCAGTGCTAGAGAGGAGACCCAGTACTTC. The chain is made from TRBV20-1 and TRBJ2-5; the D gene is unclear. V was cut back by 0 bases and J by 5 bases, leaving a gap of 1 base between them. CDR1 and CDR2 are read off the germline V gene (reference sequence) as DFQATT and SNEGSKA. Reading from cysteine to phenylalanine, the CDR3 counts 10 amino acids. Just the 30-base CDR3 DNA is kept, in frame starting at base 1.